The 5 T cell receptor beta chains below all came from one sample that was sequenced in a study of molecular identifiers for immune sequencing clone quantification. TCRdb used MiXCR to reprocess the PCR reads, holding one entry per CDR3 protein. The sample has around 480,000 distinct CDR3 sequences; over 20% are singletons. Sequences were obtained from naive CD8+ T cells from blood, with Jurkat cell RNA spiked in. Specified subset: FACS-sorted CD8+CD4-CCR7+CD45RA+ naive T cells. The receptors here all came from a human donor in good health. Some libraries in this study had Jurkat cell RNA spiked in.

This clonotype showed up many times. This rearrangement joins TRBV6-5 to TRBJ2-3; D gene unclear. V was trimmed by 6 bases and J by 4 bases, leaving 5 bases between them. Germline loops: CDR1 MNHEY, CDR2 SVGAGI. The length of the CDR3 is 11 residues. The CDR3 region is CASRIADTQYF. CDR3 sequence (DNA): TGTGCCAGCAGAATAGCAGATACGCAGTATTTT.

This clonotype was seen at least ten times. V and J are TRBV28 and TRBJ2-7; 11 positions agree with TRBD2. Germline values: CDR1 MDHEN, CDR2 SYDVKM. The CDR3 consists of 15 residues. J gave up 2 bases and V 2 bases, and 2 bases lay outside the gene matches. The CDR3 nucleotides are TGTGCCAGCAGTTTAACTAGCGGGAGCCCCTACGAGCAGTACTTC. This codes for CASSLTSGSPYEQYF.

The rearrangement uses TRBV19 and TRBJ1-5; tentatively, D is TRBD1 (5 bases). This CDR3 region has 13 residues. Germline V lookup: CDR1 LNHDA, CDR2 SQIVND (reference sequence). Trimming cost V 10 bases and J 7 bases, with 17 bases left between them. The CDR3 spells CANGQGVPQPQHF. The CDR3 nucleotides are TGTGCCAATGGTCAGGGAGTCCCCCAGCCCCAGCATTTT.

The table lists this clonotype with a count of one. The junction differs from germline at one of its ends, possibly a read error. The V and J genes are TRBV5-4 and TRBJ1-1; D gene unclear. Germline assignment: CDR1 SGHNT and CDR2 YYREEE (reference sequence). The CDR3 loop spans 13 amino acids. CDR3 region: CVSSLSVNTEAFF. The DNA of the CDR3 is TGTGTCAGCAGCTTGTCCGTCAACACTGAAGCTTTCTTT.

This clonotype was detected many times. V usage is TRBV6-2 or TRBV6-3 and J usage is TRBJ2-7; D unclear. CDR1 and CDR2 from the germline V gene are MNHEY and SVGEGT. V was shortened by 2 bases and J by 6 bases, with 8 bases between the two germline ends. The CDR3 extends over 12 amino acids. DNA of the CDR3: TGTGCCAGCAGTTACCGGACGCGCGAGCAGTACTTC. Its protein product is CASSYRTREQYF.